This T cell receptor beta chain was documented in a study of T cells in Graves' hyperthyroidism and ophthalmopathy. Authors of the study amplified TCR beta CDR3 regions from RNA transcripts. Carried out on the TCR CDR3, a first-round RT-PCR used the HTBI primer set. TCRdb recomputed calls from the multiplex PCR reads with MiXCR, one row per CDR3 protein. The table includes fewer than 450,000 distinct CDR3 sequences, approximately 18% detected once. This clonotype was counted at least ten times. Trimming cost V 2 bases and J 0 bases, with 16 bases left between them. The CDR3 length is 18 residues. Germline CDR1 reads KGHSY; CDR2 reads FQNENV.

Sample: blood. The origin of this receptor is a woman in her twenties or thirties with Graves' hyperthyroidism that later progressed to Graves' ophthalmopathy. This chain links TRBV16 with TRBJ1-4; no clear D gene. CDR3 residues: CASSQGGRSSATNEKLFF. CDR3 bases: TGTGCCAGCAGCCAAGGCGGACGGTCTTCTGCAACTAATGAAAAACTGTTTTTT.